This TCR beta chain was sequenced in a study of breast tumors, draining lymph nodes, adjacent tissues. Study-level points and caveats: Tumor T cell lymph node origin was a supported hypothesis, not proven. Findings are consistent with lymph node origin and intratumoral expansion of most tumor T cells. Tumor and nontumor repertoires were significantly more similar in luminal-like than in basal-like breast cancer. Compared with lymph nodes, tumors were less diverse; compared with nontumor tissue, more.

CDR3 length: 15 residues. Deletions cut 0 bases from V and 3 bases from J, with 14 bases between. The germline CDR1 and CDR2 sequences are SQVTM and ANQGSEA. TCRdb independently ran MiXCR on the multiplex PCR reads; one entry per CDR3 protein. The sample holds about 100,000 distinct CDR3 sequences; 21% are singletons and the top ten take around 1.2%. Samples came from axillary lymph nodes draining the breast cancer. This clonotype was seen at least ten times. Antigen specificity is unknown. This receptor was identified in a female donor with breast cancer. Some clones in this sample may be carry-over from other donors' samples. The sequencing input was axillary lymph node tissue. The V call is TRBV29-1, the J call TRBJ1-2; possible D gene TRBD1, 5 bases. For the CDR3, the DNA is TGCAGCGTTGAAGACTTTCCAGGGCTGGACTATGGCTACACCTTC. The encoded protein is CSVEDFPGLDYGYTF.